This T cell receptor beta chain was identified in a study of T-cell reconstitution after alpha-beta-depleted transplantation in children. The CDR3 covers 16 residues. Trimming took off 5 bases at V and 0 bases at J, with 16 bases between the two ends. Per the germline V gene, CDR1 is MNHEY and CDR2 is SVGAGI. Preparation of the TCRbeta library used unique molecular identifiers. TCRdb called the PCR reads again in MiXCR, with one record for every CDR3 protein. The table shows approximately 93,000 distinct CDR3 sequences, with 7% to 10% occurring only once. In this sample, this clonotype turned up many times.

The gene calls are TRBV6-5 and TRBJ1-1; D might be TRBD1 (5 bases). The clonotype originates from a human donor who donated a stem cell graft to a child with congenital amegakaryocytic thrombocytopenia. Sample: PBMCs from the stem cell graft donor, taken from the stem cell graft. The CDR3 is CASSPAWGVMNTEAFF. The CDR3 nucleotides read TGTGCCAGCAGTCCTGCGTGGGGGGTAATGAACACTGAAGCTTTCTTT.